This T cell receptor (beta chain) came from a study of technical replicates of blood from a handful of donors (TCRdb year 2017). The CDR3 runs 15 residues from the cysteine to the phenylalanine. Here the CDR3 DNA is all that survives: 45 bases in frame from base 1. The germline V and J ends show losses of 4 bases and 5 bases respectively, and no gene match explains 10 bases of the junction. As encoded in the germline V gene, CDR1 is MNHEY while CDR2 is SVGAGI. Details on this clone: No antigen is known for it. Nothing much larger sits one base from this clone, and base qualities are not available.

The library relied on the immunoSEQ multiplex PCR assay. TCRdb retrieved this table from immuneACCESS and kept in-frame rearrangements only. Not all clones are present; in checked studies, unresolved V genes account for under half, and no reason is known for the remainder. For this sample there are about 73,000 clones; 93% appear just once. The ten largest clones take up 0.25% to 0.3% of the sample. Sequencing was performed on T cells isolated from PBMCs. The TCR was taken from a human donor in good health. This chain joins TRBV6-5 to TRBJ1-2; the central 7 bases match TRBD1. Here the CDR3 is given as CASSLMGQTSYGYTF. The DNA reads TGTGCCAGCAGTTTAATGGGACAGACCAGTTATGGCTACACCTTC.